The subject of this entry is one T cell receptor (beta chain). Its antigen is not yet known. Nothing much larger sits one base from this clone, and base qualities are not available. The immunoSEQ Assay, a bias-controlled multiplex PCR, was used to amplify TCRbeta CDR3 regions from genomic DNA. In the source study's methods: The number of nucleated cells in each sample was estimated from the amplification of reference gene primers within the assay. To quantify the absolute abundance of each unique TCRbeta CDR3 rearrangement, sequence reads were collapsed and filtered. For each sample, productive Simpson clonality was calculated as the square root of Simpson's diversity index over productive rearrangements. The table comes from immuneACCESS by way of TCRdb, which keeps in-frame sequences with V and J called. Part of the clones is missing from these tables; in studies checked, under half for an unresolved V gene and the rest for unknown reasons. D and trimming were read from the DNA, whereas the V and J calls and clone size are those reported in that table. The sample table holds around 450,000 clones, of which roughly nine tenths were seen once. The ten largest clones take up about 2.1% of the sample.

This sample is part of a study of blood T cell repertoires in COVID-19 (dated by TCRdb to between 2020 and 2021). Regarding the study in general: The collaborator samples originated in the United States, Italy and Spain and spanned the acute and convalescent phases of COVID-19. Samples were obtained from the ongoing ImmuneRACE study (first 160 participants) and from 1,254 subjects provided by 6 global collaborators. Where available, HLA class I and class II types were obtained from metadata supplied by the sample provider rather than from assay-based typing. The dataset comprised deeply sampled blood TCRbeta repertoires from subjects exposed to, actively infected with, or recovered from COVID-19. Sample metadata almost always included a de-identified subject ID, COVID-19 status, age in years and sex. A freely available public database, intended as a resource for researchers studying the immune response to SARS-CoV-2, is where the repertoires were released. The prospective study material was composed of cDNA or gDNA derived from T cells, B-cell-depleted T cells, or PBMCs. The full study reports these points: The quantity of clinical and demographic metadata differed by source and by participant and was supplied without curation.

Participants in the prospective study were enrolled through a virtual design, were aged about 18 to 100 years, and lived in some 24 United States geographic areas. In the prospective study, participants were assigned to cohorts based on the clinical history participants reported in a screening survey and a study questionnaire. Each participant in the prospective study had whole blood, serum and a nasopharyngeal or oropharyngeal swab collected by mobile phlebotomists. Participants in the prospective study had the option to provide additional blood draws and questionnaires over an approximately 2-month period. Blood samples from the prospective study were shipped frozen or at room temperature prior to DNA extraction. CDR1 and CDR2 were assigned from the germline V gene as SGHTA and FQGTGA. V is cut back by 5 bases and J by 6 bases, with 14 bases in the junction unmatched. Spanning cysteine to phenylalanine, the CDR3 consists of 17 amino acids. Only the CDR3 DNA stays, 51 bases, in frame from base 1.

The sequence was obtained from a woman aged 18-30 years with acute COVID-19. This sequence uses TRBV7-3 and TRBJ2-1; a stretch of 9 junction bases matches TRBD1. The sample comprised PBMCs or T cells enriched from blood (not recorded which). In nucleotides, the sequence is TGTGCCAGCAGCCCAGAGGCCGGGACAGGGATTCTCAATGAGCAGTTCTTC. It encodes CASSPEAGTGILNEQFF.